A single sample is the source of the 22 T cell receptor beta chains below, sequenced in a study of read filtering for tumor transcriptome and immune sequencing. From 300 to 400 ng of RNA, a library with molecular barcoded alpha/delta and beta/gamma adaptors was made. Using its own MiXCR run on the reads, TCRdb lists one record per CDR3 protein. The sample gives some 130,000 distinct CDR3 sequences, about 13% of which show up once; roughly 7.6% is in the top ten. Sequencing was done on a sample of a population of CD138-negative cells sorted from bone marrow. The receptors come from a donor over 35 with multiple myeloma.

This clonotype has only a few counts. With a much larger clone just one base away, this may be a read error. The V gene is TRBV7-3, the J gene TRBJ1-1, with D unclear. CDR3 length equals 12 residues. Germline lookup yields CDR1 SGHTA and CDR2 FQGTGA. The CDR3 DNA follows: TGTGCCAGCAGCCGTTCGAACACTGGAGCTTTCTTT. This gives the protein CASSRSNTGAFF.

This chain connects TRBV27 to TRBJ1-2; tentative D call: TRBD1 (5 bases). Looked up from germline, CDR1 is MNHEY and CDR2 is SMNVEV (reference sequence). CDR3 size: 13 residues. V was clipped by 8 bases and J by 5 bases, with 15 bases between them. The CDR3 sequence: CASGRGGNYGYTF. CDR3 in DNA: TGTGCCAGCGGGAGGGGCGGGAATTATGGCTACACCTTC.

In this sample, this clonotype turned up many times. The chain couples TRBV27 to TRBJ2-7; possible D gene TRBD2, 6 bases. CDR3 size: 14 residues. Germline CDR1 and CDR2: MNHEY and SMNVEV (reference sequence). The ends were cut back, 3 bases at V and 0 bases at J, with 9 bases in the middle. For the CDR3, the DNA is TGTGCCAGCAGTTTTAGCGGCTCCTCCTACGAGCAGTACTTC. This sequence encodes CASSFSGSSYEQYF.

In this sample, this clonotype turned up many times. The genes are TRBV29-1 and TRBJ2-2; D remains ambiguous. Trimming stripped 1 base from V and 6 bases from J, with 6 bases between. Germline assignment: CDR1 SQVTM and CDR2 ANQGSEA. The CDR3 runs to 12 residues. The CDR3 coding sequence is TGCAGCGTTGAAGGGGGTCCCGGGGAGCTGTTTTTT. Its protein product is CSVEGGPGELFF.

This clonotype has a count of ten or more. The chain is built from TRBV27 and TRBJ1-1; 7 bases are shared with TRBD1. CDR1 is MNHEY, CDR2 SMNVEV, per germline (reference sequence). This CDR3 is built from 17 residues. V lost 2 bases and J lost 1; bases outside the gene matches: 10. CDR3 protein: CASSLHRDRKANTEAFF. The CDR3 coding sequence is TGTGCCAGCAGTTTACACCGGGACAGAAAGGCGAACACTGAAGCTTTCTTT.

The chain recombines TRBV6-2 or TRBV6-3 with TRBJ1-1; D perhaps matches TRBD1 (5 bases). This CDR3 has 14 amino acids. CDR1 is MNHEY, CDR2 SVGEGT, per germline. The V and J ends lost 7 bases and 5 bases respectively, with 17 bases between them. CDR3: CASNTLVGDTEAFF. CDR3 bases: TGTGCCAGCAATACTCTCGTGGGGGATACTGAAGCTTTCTTT.

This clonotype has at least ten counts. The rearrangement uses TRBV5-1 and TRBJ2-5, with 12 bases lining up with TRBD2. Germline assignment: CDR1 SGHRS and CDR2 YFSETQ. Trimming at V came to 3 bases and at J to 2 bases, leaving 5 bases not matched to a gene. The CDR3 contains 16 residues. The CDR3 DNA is TGCGCCAGCAGCTGGTCGACTAGCGGGAGTCAAGAGACCCAGTACTTC. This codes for CASSWSTSGSQETQYF. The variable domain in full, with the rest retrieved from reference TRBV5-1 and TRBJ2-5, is KAGVTQTPRYLIKTRGQQVTLSCSPISGHRSVSWYQQTPGQGLQFLFEYFSETQRNKGNFPGRFSGRQFSNSRSEMNVSTLELGDSALYLCASSWSTSGSQETQYFGPGTRLLVL.

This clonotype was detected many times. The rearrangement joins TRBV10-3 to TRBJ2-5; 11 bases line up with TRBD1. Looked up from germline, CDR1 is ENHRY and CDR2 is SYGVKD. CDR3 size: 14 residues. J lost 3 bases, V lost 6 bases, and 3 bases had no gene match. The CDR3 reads CAISRTGGEETQYF. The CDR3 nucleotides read TGTGCCATCAGCAGGACAGGGGGCGAAGAGACCCAGTACTTC.

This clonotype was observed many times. The DNA of the CDR3 is TGTGCCAGCAGCGTGGCAGATACGCAGTATTTT. Translating it yields CASSVADTQYF. This chain joins TRBV9 and TRBJ2-3; D not resolved. The CDR3 contains 11 residues. Trimming cost V 2 bases and J 4 bases, with 2 bases left between them. Germline CDR1 and CDR2: SGDLS and YYNGEE.

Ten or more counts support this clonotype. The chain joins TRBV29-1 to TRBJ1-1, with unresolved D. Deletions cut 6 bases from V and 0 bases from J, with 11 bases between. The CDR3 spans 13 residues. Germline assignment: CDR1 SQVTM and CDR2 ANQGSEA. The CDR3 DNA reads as TGCAGCGTCGCGACATTGATGAACACTGAAGCTTTCTTT. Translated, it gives CSVATLMNTEAFF.

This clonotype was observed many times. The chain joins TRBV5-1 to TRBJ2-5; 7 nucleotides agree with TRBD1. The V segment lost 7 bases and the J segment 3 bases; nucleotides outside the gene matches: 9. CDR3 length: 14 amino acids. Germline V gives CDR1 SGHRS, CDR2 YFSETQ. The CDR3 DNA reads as TGCGCCAGCGGCTGGGGACAGCCAGAAGAGACCCAGTACTTC. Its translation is CASGWGQPEETQYF. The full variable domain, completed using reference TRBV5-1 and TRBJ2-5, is KAGVTQTPRYLIKTRGQQVTLSCSPISGHRSVSWYQQTPGQGLQFLFEYFSETQRNKGNFPGRFSGRQFSNSRSEMNVSTLELGDSALYLCASGWGQPEETQYFGPGTRLLVL.

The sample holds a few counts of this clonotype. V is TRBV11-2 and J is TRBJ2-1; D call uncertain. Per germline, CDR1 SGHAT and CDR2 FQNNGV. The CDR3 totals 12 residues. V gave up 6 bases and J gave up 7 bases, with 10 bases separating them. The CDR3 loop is CASSVTINEQFF. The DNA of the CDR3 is TGTGCCAGCAGTGTTACGATAAATGAGCAGTTCTTC.

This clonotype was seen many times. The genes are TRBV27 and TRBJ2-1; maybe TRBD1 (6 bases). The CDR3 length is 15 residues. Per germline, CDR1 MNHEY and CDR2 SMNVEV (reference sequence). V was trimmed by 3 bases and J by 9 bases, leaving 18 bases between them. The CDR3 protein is CASSFGARGYSEQFF. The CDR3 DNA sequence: TGTGCCAGCAGTTTCGGTGCAAGGGGGTATAGTGAGCAGTTCTTC.

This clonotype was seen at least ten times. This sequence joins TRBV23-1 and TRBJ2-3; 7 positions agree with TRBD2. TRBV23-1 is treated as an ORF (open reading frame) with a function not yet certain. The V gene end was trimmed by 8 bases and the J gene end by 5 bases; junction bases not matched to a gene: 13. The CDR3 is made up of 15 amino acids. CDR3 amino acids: CASLVPSGLRDTQYF. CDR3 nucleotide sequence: TGCGCCAGCCTTGTTCCTAGCGGATTGCGAGATACGCAGTATTTT.

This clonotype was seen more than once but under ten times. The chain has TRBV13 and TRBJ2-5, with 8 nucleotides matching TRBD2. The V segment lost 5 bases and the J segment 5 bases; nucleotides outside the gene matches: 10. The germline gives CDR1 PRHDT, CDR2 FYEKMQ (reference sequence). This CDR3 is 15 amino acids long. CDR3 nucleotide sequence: TGTGCCAGCAGCACGGGACTAGGCCTTGGGGAGACCCAGTACTTC. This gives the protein CASSTGLGLGETQYF.

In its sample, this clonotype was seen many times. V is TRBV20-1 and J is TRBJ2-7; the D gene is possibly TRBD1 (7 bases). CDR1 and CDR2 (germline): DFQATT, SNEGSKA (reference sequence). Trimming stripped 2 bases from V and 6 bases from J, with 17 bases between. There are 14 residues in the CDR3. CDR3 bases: TGCAGTGCTAGATCGACAGGGAGGTCTCCCGAGCAGTACTTC. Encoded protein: CSARSTGRSPEQYF.

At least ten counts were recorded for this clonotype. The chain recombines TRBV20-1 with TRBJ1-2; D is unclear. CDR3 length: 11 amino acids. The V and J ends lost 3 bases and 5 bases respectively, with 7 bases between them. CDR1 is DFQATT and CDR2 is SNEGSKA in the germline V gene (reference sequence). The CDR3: CSARTEYGYTF. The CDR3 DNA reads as TGCAGTGCTAGGACGGAGTATGGCTACACCTTC.

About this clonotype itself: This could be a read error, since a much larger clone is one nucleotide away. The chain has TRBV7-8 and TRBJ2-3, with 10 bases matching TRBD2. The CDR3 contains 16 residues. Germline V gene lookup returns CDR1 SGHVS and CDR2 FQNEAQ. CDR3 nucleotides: TGTGCCAGCAGCTTCCCAGCGGGAGGGCCCACAGATACGCTGTATTTT. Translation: CASSFPAGGPTDTLYF.

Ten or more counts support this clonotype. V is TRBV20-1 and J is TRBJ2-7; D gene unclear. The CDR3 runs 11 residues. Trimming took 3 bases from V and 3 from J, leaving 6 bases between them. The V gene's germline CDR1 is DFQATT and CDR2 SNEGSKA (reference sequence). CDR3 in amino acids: CSASYSYEQYF. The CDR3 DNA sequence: TGCAGTGCTAGCTACAGCTACGAGCAGTACTTC.

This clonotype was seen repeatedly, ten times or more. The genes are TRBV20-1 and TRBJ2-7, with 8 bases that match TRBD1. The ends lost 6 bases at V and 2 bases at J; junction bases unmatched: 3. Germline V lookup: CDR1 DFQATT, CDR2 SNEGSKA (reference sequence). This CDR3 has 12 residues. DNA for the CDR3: TGCAGTGCGCGGACAGGGCCCTACGAGCAGTACTTC. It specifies CSARTGPYEQYF.

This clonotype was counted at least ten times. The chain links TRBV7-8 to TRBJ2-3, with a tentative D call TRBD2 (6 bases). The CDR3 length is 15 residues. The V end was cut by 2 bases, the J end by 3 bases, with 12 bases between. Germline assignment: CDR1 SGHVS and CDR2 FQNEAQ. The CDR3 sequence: CASSLTAGRTDTQYF. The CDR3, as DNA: TGTGCCAGCAGCTTAACGGCGGGAAGAACAGATACGCAGTATTTT.

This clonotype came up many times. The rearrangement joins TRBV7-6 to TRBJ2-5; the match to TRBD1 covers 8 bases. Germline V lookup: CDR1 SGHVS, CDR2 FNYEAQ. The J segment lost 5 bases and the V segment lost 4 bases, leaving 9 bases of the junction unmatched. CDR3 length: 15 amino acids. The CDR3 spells CASSSGTGTWETQYF. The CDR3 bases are TGTGCCAGCAGCTCCGGGACAGGTACCTGGGAGACCCAGTACTTC. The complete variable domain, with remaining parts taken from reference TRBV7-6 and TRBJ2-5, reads GAGVSQSPRYKVTKRGQDVALRCDPISGHVSLYWYRQALGQGPEFLTYFNYEAQQDKSGLPNDRFSAERPEGSISTLTIQRTEQRDSAMYRCASSSGTGTWETQYFGPGTRLLVL.